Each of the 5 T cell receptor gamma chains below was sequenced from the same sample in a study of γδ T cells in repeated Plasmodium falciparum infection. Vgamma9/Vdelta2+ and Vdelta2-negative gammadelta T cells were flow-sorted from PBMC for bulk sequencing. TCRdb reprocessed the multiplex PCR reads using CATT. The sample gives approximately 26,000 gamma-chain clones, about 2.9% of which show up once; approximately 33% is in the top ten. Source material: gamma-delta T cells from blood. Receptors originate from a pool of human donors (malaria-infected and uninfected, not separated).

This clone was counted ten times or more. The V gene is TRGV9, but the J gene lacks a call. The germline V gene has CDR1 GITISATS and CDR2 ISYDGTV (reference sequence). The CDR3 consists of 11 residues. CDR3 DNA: TGTGCCTTGTGGGAGGCTTATAAAAAACTCTTT. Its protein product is CALWEAYKKLF.

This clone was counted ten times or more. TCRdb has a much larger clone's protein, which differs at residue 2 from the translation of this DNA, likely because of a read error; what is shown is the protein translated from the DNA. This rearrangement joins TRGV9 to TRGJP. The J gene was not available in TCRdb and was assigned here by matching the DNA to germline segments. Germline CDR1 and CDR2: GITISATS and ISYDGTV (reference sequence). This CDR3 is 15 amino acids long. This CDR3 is CTLWELKLGKKIKVF. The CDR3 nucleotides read TGTACCTTGTGGGAGTTAAAGTTGGGCAAAAAAATCAAGGTATTT.

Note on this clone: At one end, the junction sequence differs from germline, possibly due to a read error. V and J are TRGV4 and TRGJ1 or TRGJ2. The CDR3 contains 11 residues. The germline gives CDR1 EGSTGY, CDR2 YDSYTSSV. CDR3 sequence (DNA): TGTACCACCTGGGATGGGCTGGAGAAACTCTTT. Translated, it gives CTTWDGLEKLF.

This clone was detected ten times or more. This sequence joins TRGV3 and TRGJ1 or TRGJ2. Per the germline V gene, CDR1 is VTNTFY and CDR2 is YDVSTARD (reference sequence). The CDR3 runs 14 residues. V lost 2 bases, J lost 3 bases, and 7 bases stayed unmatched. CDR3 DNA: TGTGCCACCTGGGACACCGCCCTTTATTATAAGAAACTCTTT. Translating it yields CATWDTALYYKKLF.

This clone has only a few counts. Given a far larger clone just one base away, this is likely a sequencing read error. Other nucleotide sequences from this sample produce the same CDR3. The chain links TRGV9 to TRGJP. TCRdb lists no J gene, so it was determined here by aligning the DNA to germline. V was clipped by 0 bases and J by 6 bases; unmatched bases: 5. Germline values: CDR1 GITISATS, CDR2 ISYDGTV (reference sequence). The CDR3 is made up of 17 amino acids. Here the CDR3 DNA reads TGTGCCTTGTGGGAGGTGACTGGAGAGTTGGGCAAAAAAATCAAGGTATTT. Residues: CALWEVTGELGKKIKVF.